This T cell receptor (beta chain) was documented in a study of T cell repertoires in cytomegalovirus infection. Study context: It can be stated that public TCR beta signatures indicated CMV infection as well as a matching HLA type. Study results and caveats: Predominance within the ex vivo response was attributable to HLA-C-restricted CMV-specific TCR beta clonotypes. Cumulative public TCR beta family frequency identified carriers of CMV plus the relevant HLA.

This CDR3 spans 14 amino acids. V dropped 1 base and J dropped 7 bases, with 11 bases sitting between them. Germline assignment: CDR1 SGHTA and CDR2 FQGNSA. At least ten counts were recorded for this clonotype. Its cognate antigen is unknown. One entry per CDR3 protein, called by TCRdb with MiXCR from the reads. The table includes 290,000 or so distinct CDR3 sequences, around 9.1% detected once. The specimen sequenced was PBMCs. The clonotype was recovered from a human donor in good health (CMV status not recorded). Some clones in this sample may be carry-over from other donors' samples. This chain connects TRBV7-2 to TRBJ2-1; perhaps TRBD1 as D (6 bases). The CDR3 spells CASSLGETGNEQFF. CDR3 coding DNA: TGTGCCAGCAGCTTAGGAGAGACAGGTAATGAGCAGTTCTTC.